The 16 T cell receptor beta chains below were found in one sample sequenced in a study of blood T cell repertoires in COVID-19. Produced via immunoSEQ multiplex PCR; TCRdb's table is partial and in-frame only. The repertoire holds around 200,000 clones, with about 83% as singletons. Source material: peripheral blood. These TCRs come from a man aged 55-75 years who had recovered from COVID-19.

This chain connects TRBV28 to TRBJ2-1; TRBD2 is a possible D gene (6 bases). CDR1 is MDHEN, CDR2 SYDVKM, per germline. The CDR3 totals 16 residues. V dropped 7 bases and J dropped 0 bases, with 16 bases sitting between them. The CDR3 region has the DNA TGTGCCAGCAATCCTGGAGGGTCCTCCTCCTACAATGAGCAGTTCTTC. Its translation is CASNPGGSSSYNEQFF.

The chain recombines TRBV9 with TRBJ2-3; 7 positions match TRBD2. V shed 0 bases, J shed 0 bases, and the junction held 4 bases outside the gene matches. This CDR3 region has 16 residues. Germline V gene data show CDR1 as SGDLS and CDR2 as YYNGEE. This chain's CDR3 is CASSVVPAGSTDTQYF. The CDR3 DNA sequence: TGTGCCAGCAGCGTAGTGCCAGCGGGGAGCACAGATACGCAGTATTTT.

The table lists this clone with a few counts. The gene calls are TRBV29-1 and TRBJ2-7; the D gene is possibly TRBD1 (5 bases). Germline CDR1 and CDR2: SQVTM and ANQGSEA. V was pared by 3 bases and J by 3 bases, with 9 bases between. CDR3 length equals 12 residues. The CDR3 region has the DNA TGCAGCGTTGAGGCAGGGAACTACGAGCAGTACTTC. Translating it yields CSVEAGNYEQYF.

The rearrangement joins TRBV2 to TRBJ2-7; 8 nucleotides agree with TRBD2. The CDR3 loop spans 14 amino acids. The trim removed 6 bases at V and 0 bases at J, leaving 4 bases unmatched. Germline values: CDR1 SNHLY, CDR2 FYNNEI. DNA of the CDR3: TGTGCCAGCAGGCGACTAGCGACCTCCTACGAGCAGTACTTC. This sequence encodes CASRRLATSYEQYF.

The V and J genes are TRBV2 and TRBJ2-1; perhaps TRBD1 as D (6 bases). This CDR3 region has 14 residues. Trimming took off 7 bases at V and 0 bases at J, with 10 bases between the two ends. The germline gives CDR1 SNHLY, CDR2 FYNNEI. The CDR3 nucleotides read TGTGCCAGCAACTTAGGGGGCTCCTACAATGAGCAGTTCTTC. Protein sequence: CASNLGGSYNEQFF.

About this clone itself: In the same sample, other DNA sequences code for this CDR3. The rearrangement joins TRBV5-1 to TRBJ2-5; TRBD1 matches 8 bases. The CDR3 spans 14 residues. J lost 5 bases, V lost 2 bases, and 5 bases had no gene match. Germline lookup yields CDR1 SGHRS and CDR2 YFSETQ. The CDR3 DNA follows: TGCGCCAGCAGCTTCGGACAGGGCCGGGAGACCCAGTACTTC. Protein product: CASSFGQGRETQYF.

In this sample, this clone turned up once. The same CDR3 is also encoded by other DNA sequences in this sample. The chain combines TRBV11-3 with TRBJ2-5, with TRBD2 matching 10 bases. Losses at the gene ends were 3 bases for V and 5 bases for J; bases not matched to a gene: 6. The CDR3 contains 15 residues. Germline V gene lookup returns CDR1 SGHNT and CDR2 YENEEA. The DNA for the CDR3 is TGTGCCAGCAGCTTGAGCGGGGGGGCCGGCGAGACCCAGTACTTC. Amino acid sequence: CASSLSGGAGETQYF.

The gene calls are TRBV4-2 and TRBJ1-2; TRBD1 is a possible D gene (6 bases). The CDR3 totals 14 residues. Per the germline V gene, CDR1 is LGHNA and CDR2 is YNFKEQ. V was shortened by 1 base and J by 3 bases, with 9 bases between the two germline ends. CDR3 nucleotide sequence: TGTGCCAGCAGCCAAGGGGACACCGACTATGGCTACACCTTC. Protein: CASSQGDTDYGYTF.

This clone appeared once. The chain has TRBV7-8 and TRBJ2-7; 7 bases agree with TRBD1. Trimming took 4 bases from V and 4 from J; bases not matched to a gene: 10. The CDR3 sequence is 15 residues long. Germline CDR1 SGHVS, CDR2 FQNEAQ. The chain's CDR3 is CASSSVQQGIYEQYF. As DNA, the CDR3 is TGTGCCAGCAGCTCAGTTCAACAGGGGATATACGAGCAGTACTTC.

The V call is TRBV5-1, the J call TRBJ1-2; 10 positions agree with TRBD1. The junction had 13 bases not matched to a gene; V was cut back by 4 bases and J by 7 bases. The germline gives CDR1 SGHRS, CDR2 YFSETQ. The length of the CDR3 is 16 residues. CDR3 region: CASSPLPGQGRGGYTF. In DNA form, the CDR3 reads TGCGCCAGCAGCCCCTTACCGGGACAGGGGCGTGGTGGCTACACCTTC.

The J gene is TRBJ1-2, the V gene TRBV6-5; 9 bases match TRBD1. Germline V gives CDR1 MNHEY, CDR2 SVGAGI. The CDR3 extends over 15 amino acids. The ends lost 6 bases at V and 4 bases at J; junction bases unmatched: 9. The CDR3 loop reads CASRLLMTGGYGYTF. In DNA form, the CDR3 reads TGTGCCAGCAGACTACTTATGACAGGGGGCTATGGCTACACCTTC.

The chain has TRBV7-9 and TRBJ2-1; TRBD2 aligns across 14 bases. CDR1 is SEHNR, CDR2 FQNEAQ, per germline (reference sequence). V shed 5 bases, J shed 3 bases, and the junction held 3 bases outside the gene matches. CDR3 length: 16 amino acids. The CDR3 loop reads CASSRLAGGLYNEQFF. For the CDR3, the DNA is TGTGCCAGCAGCCGACTAGCGGGAGGGCTCTACAATGAGCAGTTCTTC.

The rearrangement joins TRBV30 to TRBJ2-5; TRBD1 might be the D (6 bases). Trimming took off 6 bases at V and 5 bases at J, with 16 bases between the two ends. Per germline, CDR1 GTSNPN and CDR2 SVGIG (reference sequence). The CDR3 has 13 residues. CDR3 in amino acids: CACFPRGWETQYF. The CDR3 DNA follows: TGTGCCTGCTTCCCCAGGGGCTGGGAGACCCAGTACTTC. The full variable domain, with the rest looked up from reference TRBV30 and TRBJ2-5, is SQTIHQWPATLVQPVGSPLSLECTVEGTSNPNLYWYRQAAGRGLQLLFYSVGIGQISSEVPQNLSASRPQDRQFILSSKKLLLSDSGFYLCACFPRGWETQYFGPGTRLLVL.

V usage is TRBV5-5 and J usage is TRBJ1-3, with TRBD1 matching 7 bases. The CDR3 covers 14 residues. V trimming: 4 bases; J trimming: 2 bases; junction bases outside the gene matches: 3. CDR1 is SGHKS and CDR2 is YYEKEE in the germline V gene (reference sequence). The CDR3 DNA follows: TGTGCCAGCAGCGGCGACAGGGCTGGAAACACCATATATTTT. Encoded protein: CASSGDRAGNTIYF. The variable domain in full, with the rest retrieved from reference TRBV5-5 and TRBJ1-3, is DAGVTQSPTHLIKTRGQQVTLRCSPISGHKSVSWYQQVLGQGPQFIFQYYEKEERGRGNFPDRFSARQFPNYSSELNVNALLLGDSALYLCASSGDRAGNTIYFGEGSWLTVV.

This chain connects TRBV5-6 to TRBJ1-1, with D possibly TRBD1 on 6 matching bases. This CDR3 region has 15 residues. The V end was cut by 2 bases, the J end by 1 base, with 12 bases between. Germline V lookup: CDR1 SGHDT, CDR2 YYEEEE. CDR3 nucleotide sequence: TGTGCCAGCAGCTTCCGGGGGGCACAGAACACTGAAGCTTTCTTT. Amino acids: CASSFRGAQNTEAFF. Variable domain in full (rest from reference TRBV5-6 and TRBJ1-1): DAGVTQSPTHLIKTRGQQVTLRCSPKSGHDTVSWYQQALGQGPQFIFQYYEEEERQRGNFPDRFSGHQFPNYSSELNVNALLLGDSALYLCASSFRGAQNTEAFFGQGTRLTVV.

The rearrangement links TRBV29-1 to TRBJ2-1; 8 nucleotides align to TRBD2. Losses at the gene ends were 5 bases for V and 4 bases for J; bases not matched to a gene: 4. This CDR3 has 13 residues. Germline CDR1 and CDR2: SQVTM and ANQGSEA. The CDR3 loop reads CSVISGGYNEQFF. CDR3 bases: TGCAGCGTTATCAGCGGGGGATACAATGAGCAGTTCTTC.